The T cell receptor beta chain under discussion was sequenced for a study of blood T cells in healthy people across ages. The second PCR ran about 6 to 12 cycles with a sample-barcoded 5' primer and J-beta primers. TCRdb re-analysed the 5' RACE reads in MiXCR, keeping a single row per CDR3 protein. The sample shows some 370,000 distinct CDR3 sequences, more than 45% of them seen only once. This CDR3 has 18 residues. In its sample, this clonotype was seen a few times. Antigen unknown. Study-wide results and limits: The study found more naive CD4+ cells and higher diversity in long-lived than aged donors.

The V and J genes are TRBV21-1 and TRBJ2-1; TRBD2 is the table's D call and was not checked against the DNA. TRBV21-1 is reported as a pseudogene. The TCR originated in a man between 60 and 75 years old in good health. Material for sequencing was blood. CDR3 coding DNA: TGTGCCACCCAACCGGGACTAGCGGGAGGAGTGTCCTACAATGAGCAGTTCTTC. Translation gives CATQPGLAGGVSYNEQFF.